What follows are 30 T cell receptor beta chains derived from one specimen sequenced in a study of cytomegalovirus exposure and HLA in healthy donors. The PCR used 60 Vbeta and 13 Jbeta primers. Repertoires were generated with immunoSEQ multiplex PCR, while TCRdb's copy carries only in-frame clones and drops some. The sample lists roughly 240,000 clones, 70% to 90% seen once, with roughly 0.22% in the top ten. The specimen was PBMCs. The receptors were gathered from a girl under 10 years old in good health and CMV-seronegative.

This chain links TRBV2 with TRBJ1-6; no firm D call. Germline assignment: CDR1 SNHLY and CDR2 FYNNEI. This CDR3 has 13 amino acids. The V gene lost 7 bases and the J gene lost 7 bases, with 11 bases spanning the gap. This chain's CDR3 is CASMEGWNSPLHF. In DNA, the CDR3 is TGTGCCAGCATGGAGGGTTGGAATTCACCCCTCCACTTT.

The chain has TRBV7-6 and TRBJ2-3, with 9 nucleotides matching TRBD2. CDR1 and CDR2 from the germline V gene are SGHVS and FNYEAQ. With V trimmed by 1 base and J by 6 bases, 14 bases remained unmatched. This CDR3 region has 18 residues. The CDR3 nucleotides read TGTGCCAGCAGCTTAGAAAAGCGGGAGGCTTCTTTGAGGGATACGCAGTATTTT. This encodes CASSLEKREASLRDTQYF.

The chain uses TRBV4-1 and TRBJ2-7; 9 positions agree with TRBD1. This CDR3 has 16 residues. Germline V lookup: CDR1 MGHRA, CDR2 YSYEKL. The J segment lost 6 bases and the V segment lost 2 bases, leaving 11 bases of the junction unmatched. CDR3 coding DNA: TGCGCCAGCAGCCAAATGGGACAGGGCCTCCGTGGCGAGCAGTACTTC. Residues: CASSQMGQGLRGEQYF.

This clone occurred a few times. V is TRBV5-4 and J is TRBJ2-1, with 7 bases that match TRBD2. V gave up 3 bases and J gave up 10 bases; unmatched junction bases: 10. This CDR3 contains 14 residues. Germline V CDR1 and CDR2: SGHNT, YYREEE (reference sequence). The CDR3 DNA reads TGTGCCAGCAGCTGGGGGGGTCGGAATCGGGAGCAGTTCTTC. Translation gives CASSWGGRNREQFF.

The chain employs TRBV5-4 and TRBJ2-1, with TRBD2 identical over 9 bases. V trimming: 0 bases; J trimming: 3 bases; junction bases outside the gene matches: 1. Germline V gene lookup returns CDR1 SGHNT and CDR2 YYREEE (reference sequence). The CDR3 is 15 residues long. CDR3 loop: CASSLGLADYNEQFF. The CDR3 nucleotides read TGTGCCAGCAGCTTGGGACTAGCGGACTACAATGAGCAGTTCTTC.

The chain employs TRBV14 and TRBJ2-1; 9 nucleotides agree with TRBD2. Germline CDR1 reads SGHDN; CDR2 reads FVKESK. The CDR3 loop spans 18 amino acids. J was trimmed by 9 bases and V by 2 bases; bases with no gene match: 17. Written as DNA, the CDR3 is TGTGCCAGCAGCCAATTTGGACCCCTGAGCGGGAGGTTAGGTGAGCAGTTCTTC. Amino acid sequence: CASSQFGPLSGRLGEQFF.

The chain recombines TRBV6-1 with TRBJ1-5; D might be TRBD1 (6 bases). Looked up from germline, CDR1 is MNHNS and CDR2 is SASEGT. The germline V and J ends were trimmed by 2 bases and 7 bases, with 12 bases remaining between them. This CDR3 region has 14 residues. The CDR3 here is CASSERGGGQPQHF. The CDR3 bases are TGTGCCAGCAGTGAAAGGGGAGGGGGACAGCCCCAGCATTTT.

Note on this clone: Other DNA sequences in this specimen translate into the identical CDR3. The V and J genes are TRBV25-1 and TRBJ1-5; TRBD1 is a possible D gene (5 bases). Per germline, CDR1 MGHDK and CDR2 SYGVNS. There are 13 residues in the CDR3. Trimming removed 4 bases from V and 1 base from J, with 5 bases in between. The CDR3 loop is CASSAGSNQPQHF. The CDR3 nucleotides are TGTGCCAGCAGTGCAGGGAGCAATCAGCCCCAGCATTTT.

This chain uses TRBV7-3 with TRBJ2-5; the match to TRBD1 covers 10 bases. CDR3 length: 13 amino acids. CDR1 and CDR2 from the germline V gene are SGHTA and FQGTGA. Trimming cost V 5 bases and J 4 bases; bases outside gene matches: 1. In DNA, the CDR3 is TGTGCCAGCAGCAGGGACAGGGGAGAGACCCAGTACTTC. Amino acid sequence: CASSRDRGETQYF. Together with reference TRBV7-3 and TRBJ2-5, the CDR3 gives the full variable domain: GAGVSQTPSNKVTEKGKYVELRCDPISGHTALYWYRQSLGQGPEFLIYFQGTGAADDSGLPNDRFFAVRPEGSVSTLKIQRTERGDSAVYLCASSRDRGETQYFGPGTRLLVL.

J is TRBJ1-1 and V is TRBV10-1, with 9 positions matching TRBD1. V was pared by 8 bases and J by 0 bases, with 13 bases of the junction left unmatched. CDR3 length equals 17 residues. CDR1 is WNHNN, CDR2 SYGVQD, per germline (reference sequence). The CDR3, as DNA: TGCGCCAGCCATCCCGGGACAGGGAATTTGGTGAACACTGAAGCTTTCTTT. This encodes CASHPGTGNLVNTEAFF.

V usage is TRBV11-2 and J usage is TRBJ2-7; a weak D match, TRBD1 (6 bases). V gave up 5 bases and J gave up 2 bases, with 19 bases separating them. In germline, CDR1 is SGHAT, CDR2 FQNNGV. CDR3 length: 16 residues. This CDR3 reads CASSILPTGNTYEQYF. The CDR3 coding sequence is TGTGCCAGCAGCATCCTACCGACAGGTAATACCTACGAGCAGTACTTC.

This sequence joins TRBV7-9 and TRBJ2-7, with 7 bases matching TRBD1. V lost 3 bases and J lost 2; bases outside the gene matches: 4. CDR3 size: 14 residues. Germline V gene lookup returns CDR1 SEHNR and CDR2 FQNEAQ (reference sequence). This CDR3 is CASSFETGTYEQYF. The CDR3 DNA reads as TGTGCCAGCAGCTTTGAGACAGGGACCTACGAGCAGTACTTC.

The rearrangement uses TRBV28 and TRBJ2-1; maybe TRBD2 (6 bases). The CDR3 runs 17 residues. V gave up 8 bases and J gave up 4 bases, with 24 bases separating them. Germline V CDR1 and CDR2: MDHEN, SYDVKM. CDR3 nucleotide sequence: TGTGCCAGCTGCATACCAGCGGGCTTCCGGAGTTACAATGAGCAGTTCTTC. The encoded protein is CASCIPAGFRSYNEQFF.

The V and J genes are TRBV7-9 and TRBJ2-1; D may be TRBD1 (6 bases). Germline assignment: CDR1 SEHNR and CDR2 FQNEAQ (reference sequence). With 2 bases removed from V and 6 bases from J, the gap between germline ends came to 14 bases. The CDR3 sequence is 15 residues long. The CDR3 loop is CASSLRPGEINEQFF. The CDR3 DNA is TGTGCCAGCAGCTTAAGGCCAGGGGAAATCAATGAGCAGTTCTTC.

The chain links TRBV5-1 to TRBJ1-2; 9 positions match TRBD1. Germline V CDR1 and CDR2: SGHRS, YFSETQ. CDR3 length equals 15 residues. V shed 3 bases, J shed 1 base, and the junction held 4 bases outside the gene matches. In nucleotides, the CDR3 is TGCGCCAGCAGCTCCGGGACAGGGTTTAACTATGGCTACACCTTC. Protein product: CASSSGTGFNYGYTF.

The V call is TRBV7-7, the J call TRBJ2-5, with 11 bases that match TRBD2. Trimming took 6 bases from V and 2 from J; bases not matched to a gene: 5. CDR1 and CDR2 (germline): SSHAT, FNYEAQ (reference sequence). The CDR3 is 15 residues long. CDR3 sequence (DNA): TGTGCCAGCAGGGAGGGACTAGCGGAACAAGAGACCCAGTACTTC. Protein product: CASREGLAEQETQYF.

The rearrangement joins TRBV11-3 to TRBJ2-1, with 7 bases fitting TRBD2. There are 15 residues in the CDR3. Looked up from germline, CDR1 is SGHNT and CDR2 is YENEEA. V trimming: 3 bases; J trimming: 1 base; junction bases outside the gene matches: 3. The CDR3 DNA follows: TGTGCCAGCAGCTTGACTAGCCTTTCCTACAATGAGCAGTTCTTC. It translates to CASSLTSLSYNEQFF.

In its sample, this clone was seen once. The gene calls are TRBV4-2 and TRBJ2-1, with D perhaps matching TRBD2 (5 bases). CDR1 and CDR2 from the germline V gene are LGHNA and YNFKEQ. The germline V and J ends were trimmed by 1 base and 3 bases, with 19 bases remaining between them. The CDR3 sequence is 18 residues long. CDR3 in DNA: TGTGCCAGCAGCCAAGCGGGTTTTTGGCGGGTCTACTACAATGAGCAGTTCTTC. It translates to CASSQAGFWRVYYNEQFF.

This clone came up a few times. The chain joins TRBV5-1 to TRBJ1-4; a weak D match, TRBD1 (6 bases). The CDR3 runs 18 residues. Germline CDR1 and CDR2: SGHRS and YFSETQ. The V gene lost 0 bases and the J gene lost 2 bases, with 17 bases spanning the gap. DNA for the CDR3: TGCGCCAGCAGCTTGGGTGCTTGGGGGCTTGGGACTAATGAAAAACTGTTTTTT. Translation: CASSLGAWGLGTNEKLFF.

This clone was detected once. V is TRBV28 and J is TRBJ2-1; 7 bases align to TRBD2. CDR3 length equals 14 residues. Trimming removed 5 bases from V and 9 bases from J; junction bases left unmatched: 10. Germline CDR1 and CDR2: MDHEN and SYDVKM. The CDR3 here is CASSPGRLAGEQFF. The DNA for the CDR3 is TGTGCCAGCAGTCCCGGGAGGCTAGCCGGTGAGCAGTTCTTC.

This chain uses TRBV27 with TRBJ1-6, with TRBD1 identical over 7 bases. The CDR3 sequence is 19 residues long. The germline V gene has CDR1 MNHEY and CDR2 SMNVEV (reference sequence). After removal of 5 bases from V and 0 bases from J, the junction contained 13 bases not matched to a gene. This CDR3 is CASSPRQGVRSSYNSPLHF. CDR3 sequence (DNA): TGTGCCAGCAGTCCCCGACAGGGCGTTAGGAGCTCCTATAATTCACCCCTCCACTTT.

This chain connects TRBV2 to TRBJ2-2; a possible D gene is TRBD1 (6 bases). There are 13 residues in the CDR3. Germline-derived CDR1 and CDR2 are SNHLY and FYNNEI. The ends were cut back, 5 bases at V and 5 bases at J, with 9 bases in the middle. CDR3 nucleotide sequence: TGTGCCAGCAGTCGGGACACAACCGGGGAGCTGTTTTTT. This translates into CASSRDTTGELFF.

This chain links TRBV6-1 with TRBJ1-2; TRBD1 agrees at 9 bases. This CDR3 region has 13 residues. Germline assignment: CDR1 MNHNS and CDR2 SASEGT. J lost 8 bases, V lost 8 bases, and 9 bases had no gene match. CDR3 DNA: TGTGCCAGCCAGCTCGGACAGGGGTACGGCTACACCTTC. It encodes CASQLGQGYGYTF.

The CDR3 DNA reads TGCGCCAGCAGGGGGGGAAACGCGAACACCGGGGAGCTGTTTTTT. It translates to CASRGGNANTGELFF. This rearrangement joins TRBV4-1 to TRBJ2-2; the D gene is possibly TRBD2 (6 bases). Germline-derived CDR1 and CDR2 are MGHRA and YSYEKL. The CDR3 has 15 amino acids. Trimming took 6 bases from V and 0 from J, leaving 11 bases between them.

This clone has only one observation. The chain links TRBV4-1 to TRBJ2-7; no reliable D call. Germline V CDR1 and CDR2: MGHRA, YSYEKL. V was shortened by 0 bases and J by 2 bases, with 5 bases between the two germline ends. The length of the CDR3 is 13 residues. CDR3: CASSQDRPYEQYF. As DNA, the CDR3 is TGCGCCAGCAGCCAAGACAGGCCCTACGAGCAGTACTTC.

The chain links TRBV6-5 to TRBJ1-2; tentative D call: TRBD1 (6 bases). V was pared by 6 bases and J by 1 base, with 9 bases between. The V gene's germline CDR1 is MNHEY and CDR2 SVGAGI. The CDR3 contains 13 residues. In DNA form, the CDR3 reads TGTGCCAGCAGATGGACAGTTAACTATGGCTACACCTTC. It yields the protein CASRWTVNYGYTF.

The V and J genes are TRBV4-1 and TRBJ2-3; possible D gene TRBD1, 5 bases. Germline CDR1 MGHRA, CDR2 YSYEKL. The CDR3 consists of 15 residues. V lost 0 bases, J lost 1 base, and 8 bases lay in between. As DNA, the CDR3 is TGCGCCAGCAGCCAAGATCCCAGGGGCACAGATACGCAGTATTTT. Its translation is CASSQDPRGTDTQYF.

The chain carries TRBV6-4 and TRBJ1-3; TRBD1 is a possible D gene (6 bases). The V end was cut by 5 bases, the J end by 4 bases, with 12 bases between. Germline assignment: CDR1 MRHNA and CDR2 SNTAGT. This CDR3 has 14 residues. The CDR3 is CASSPSGQGNTIYF. The CDR3 DNA reads TGTGCCAGCAGTCCCTCTGGACAGGGAAACACCATATATTTT.

V gene TRBV6-1 combines with J gene TRBJ2-5, with a weak D call TRBD2 (5 bases). This CDR3 comprises 13 residues. In germline, CDR1 is MNHNS, CDR2 SASEGT. Trimming stripped 8 bases from V and 5 bases from J, with 15 bases between. The CDR3 DNA follows: TGTGCCAGCCGCCAGAGACGCGGGGAGACCCAGTACTTC. It codes for CASRQRRGETQYF.

The rearrangement joins TRBV10-3 to TRBJ1-2; 7 nucleotides align to TRBD1. CDR1 is ENHRY and CDR2 is SYGVKD in the germline V gene. The CDR3 length is 13 residues. V trimming: 11 bases; J trimming: 2 bases; junction bases outside the gene matches: 8. CDR3 sequence (DNA): TGTGCCCAGTCGCCGGGACAGAACTATGGCTACACCTTC. It is translated as CAQSPGQNYGYTF.